This T cell receptor (beta chain) was documented in a study of CD8+ T cells in alopecia areata. Germline V CDR1 and CDR2: SGHDN, FVKESK. The CDR3 is 13 residues long. V lost 4 bases and J lost 7, with 14 bases in between. Following extraction, RNA underwent reverse transcription to cDNA, which served as the sequencing template. Here immunoSEQ multiplex PCR was the method, and the copy in TCRdb shows in-frame clones only, minus some. The data hold 170,000 or so clones, with approximately 65% observed a single time. This sample's treatment: oral pan-JAK inhibitor, 5-10 mg twice daily. The TCR comes from a human donor with alopecia areata. The sequences come from CD4+ T cells sorted from blood, collected at week 4, from a patient treated with tofacitinib. V and J are TRBV14 and TRBJ2-7; D unresolved. The CDR3 bases are TGTGCCAGCAGCCTAGGACGGAGATGGGAGCAGTACTTC. Its translation: CASSLGRRWEQYF.